This TCR beta chain stems from a study of blood T cell repertoires in COVID-19. Study-wide context: Acute-phase and convalescent COVID-19 samples originated in the United States, Italy and Spain. T cells, B-cell-depleted T cells, or PBMCs supplied cDNA or gDNA.

As processed by the authors: Reference gene primer amplification yielded estimated nucleated cell counts. Profiling relied on immunoSEQ multiplex PCR, and the TCRdb table lists in-frame clones only, not all of them. From that table come the V and J calls and clone size; the DNA was used to work out D and trimming. In the table there are 41,000 or so clones, 70% to 90% of which are singletons. V gave up 7 bases and J gave up 4 bases; unmatched junction bases: 9. CDR3 length: 15 amino acids. Per the germline V gene, CDR1 is SEHNR and CDR2 is FQNEAQ (reference sequence). The rearrangement uses TRBV7-9 and TRBJ2-3, with 9 positions matching TRBD1. Sequenced sample: peripheral blood. This sequence originates from a man in his 60s with acute or convalescent COVID-19. This chain's CDR3 is CASTRDRANSDTQYF. The CDR3, as DNA: TGTGCCAGCACAAGGGACAGGGCGAATTCAGATACGCAGTATTTT.